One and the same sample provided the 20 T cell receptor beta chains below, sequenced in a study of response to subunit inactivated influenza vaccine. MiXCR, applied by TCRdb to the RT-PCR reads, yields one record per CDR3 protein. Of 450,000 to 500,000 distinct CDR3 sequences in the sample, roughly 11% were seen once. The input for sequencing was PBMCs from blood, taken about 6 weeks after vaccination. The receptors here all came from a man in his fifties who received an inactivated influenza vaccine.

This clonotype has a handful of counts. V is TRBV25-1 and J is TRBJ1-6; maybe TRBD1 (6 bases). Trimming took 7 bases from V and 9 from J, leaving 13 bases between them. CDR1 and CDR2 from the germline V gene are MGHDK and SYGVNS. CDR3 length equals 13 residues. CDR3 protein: CASTGGGGSPLHF. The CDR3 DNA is TGTGCCAGCACTGGGGGCGGAGGTTCACCCCTCCACTTT. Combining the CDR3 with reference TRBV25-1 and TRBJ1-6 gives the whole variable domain EADIYQTPRYLVIGTGKKITLECSQTMGHDKMYWYQQDPGMELHLIHYSYGVNSTEKGDLSSESTVSRIRTEHFPLTLESARPSHTSQYLCASTGGGGSPLHFGNGTRLTVT.

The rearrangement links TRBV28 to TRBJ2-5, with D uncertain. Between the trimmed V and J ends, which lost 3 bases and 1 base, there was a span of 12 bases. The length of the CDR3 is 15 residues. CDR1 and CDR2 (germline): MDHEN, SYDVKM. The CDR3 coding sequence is TGTGCCAGCAGTTTGACCCATGTCATCCAAGAGACCCAGTACTTC. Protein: CASSLTHVIQETQYF. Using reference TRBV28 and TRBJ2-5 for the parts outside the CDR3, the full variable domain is DVKVTQSSRYLVKRTGEKVFLECVQDMDHENMFWYRQDPGLGLRLIYFSYDVKMKEKGDIPEGYSVSREKKERFSLILESASTNQTSMYLCASSLTHVIQETQYFGPGTRLLVL.

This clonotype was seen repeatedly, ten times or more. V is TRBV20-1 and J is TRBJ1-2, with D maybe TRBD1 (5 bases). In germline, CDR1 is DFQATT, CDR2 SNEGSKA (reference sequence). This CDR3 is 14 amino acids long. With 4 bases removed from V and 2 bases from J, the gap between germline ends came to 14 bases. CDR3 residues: CSANAGRLNYGYTF. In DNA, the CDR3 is TGCAGTGCTAACGCAGGGCGTCTGAACTATGGCTACACCTTC.

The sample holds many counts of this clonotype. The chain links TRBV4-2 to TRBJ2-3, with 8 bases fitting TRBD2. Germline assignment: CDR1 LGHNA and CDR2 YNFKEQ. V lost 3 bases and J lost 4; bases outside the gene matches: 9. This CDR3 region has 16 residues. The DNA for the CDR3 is TGTGCCAGCAGCCAGAGCGGGGGAGGAGGCCCAGATACGCAGTATTTT. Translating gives CASSQSGGGGPDTQYF.

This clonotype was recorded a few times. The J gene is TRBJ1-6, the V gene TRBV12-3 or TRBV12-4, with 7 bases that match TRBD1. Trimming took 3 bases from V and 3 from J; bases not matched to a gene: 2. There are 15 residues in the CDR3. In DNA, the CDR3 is TGTGCCAGCAGTTTGGGACAGAACTATAATTCACCCCTCCACTTT. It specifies CASSLGQNYNSPLHF.

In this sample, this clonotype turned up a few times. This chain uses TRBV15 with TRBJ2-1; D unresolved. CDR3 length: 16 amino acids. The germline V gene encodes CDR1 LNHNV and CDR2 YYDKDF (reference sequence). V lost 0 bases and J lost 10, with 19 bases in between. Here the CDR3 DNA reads TGTGCCACCAGCAGAGATGACCGGGCAGGAGAAGGGGAGCAGTTCTTC. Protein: CATSRDDRAGEGEQFF.

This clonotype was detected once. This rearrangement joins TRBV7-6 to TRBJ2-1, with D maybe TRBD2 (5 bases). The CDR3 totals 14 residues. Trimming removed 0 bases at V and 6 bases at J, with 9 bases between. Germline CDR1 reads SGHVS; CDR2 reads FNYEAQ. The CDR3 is CASSLAGDANEQFF. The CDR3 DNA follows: TGTGCCAGCAGCTTAGCGGGAGATGCCAATGAGCAGTTCTTC. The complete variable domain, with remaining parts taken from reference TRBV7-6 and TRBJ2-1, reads GAGVSQSPRYKVTKRGQDVALRCDPISGHVSLYWYRQALGQGPEFLTYFNYEAQQDKSGLPNDRFSAERPEGSISTLTIQRTEQRDSAMYRCASSLAGDANEQFFGPGTRLTVL.

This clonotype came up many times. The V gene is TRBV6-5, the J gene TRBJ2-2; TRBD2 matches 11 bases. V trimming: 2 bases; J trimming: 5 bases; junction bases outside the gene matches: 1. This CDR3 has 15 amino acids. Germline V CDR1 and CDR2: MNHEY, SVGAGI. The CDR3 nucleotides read TGTGCCAGCAGTTACCGACTAGCGGGAACCGGGGAGCTGTTTTTT. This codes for CASSYRLAGTGELFF.

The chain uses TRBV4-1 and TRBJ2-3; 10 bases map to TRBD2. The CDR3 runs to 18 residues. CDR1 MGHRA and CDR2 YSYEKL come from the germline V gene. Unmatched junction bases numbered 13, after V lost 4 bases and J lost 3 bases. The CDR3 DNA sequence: TGCGCCAGCAGCCTCCCTGGACTAGCGGCCCTAGGGACAGATACGCAGTATTTT. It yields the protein CASSLPGLAALGTDTQYF.

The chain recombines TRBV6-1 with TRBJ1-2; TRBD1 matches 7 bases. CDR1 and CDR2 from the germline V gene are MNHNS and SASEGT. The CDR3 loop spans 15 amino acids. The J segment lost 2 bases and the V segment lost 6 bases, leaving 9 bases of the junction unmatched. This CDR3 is CASSPYRGGNYGYTF. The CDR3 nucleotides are TGTGCCAGCAGCCCCTACAGGGGCGGAAACTATGGCTACACCTTC.

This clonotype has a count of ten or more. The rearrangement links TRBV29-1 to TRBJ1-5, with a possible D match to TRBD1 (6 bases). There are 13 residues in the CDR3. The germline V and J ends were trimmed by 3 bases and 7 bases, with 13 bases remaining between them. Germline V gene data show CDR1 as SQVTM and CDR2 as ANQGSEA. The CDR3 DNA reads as TGCAGCGTTGATCAGGGGCAGGGACAGCCCCAGCATTTT. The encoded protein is CSVDQGQGQPQHF. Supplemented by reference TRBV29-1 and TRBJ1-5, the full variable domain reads SAVISQKPSRDICQRGTSLTIQCQVDSQVTMMFWYRQQPGQSLTLIATANQGSEATYESGFVIDKFPISRPNLTFSTLTVSNMSPEDSSIYLCSVDQGQGQPQHFGDGTRLSIL.

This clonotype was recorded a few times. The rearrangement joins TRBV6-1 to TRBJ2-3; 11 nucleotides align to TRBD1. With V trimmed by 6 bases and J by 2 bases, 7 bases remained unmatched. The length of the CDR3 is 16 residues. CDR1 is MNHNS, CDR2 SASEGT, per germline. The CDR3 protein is CASSSRTGGITDTQYF. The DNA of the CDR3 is TGTGCCAGCAGCTCTAGGACAGGGGGCATCACAGATACGCAGTATTTT.

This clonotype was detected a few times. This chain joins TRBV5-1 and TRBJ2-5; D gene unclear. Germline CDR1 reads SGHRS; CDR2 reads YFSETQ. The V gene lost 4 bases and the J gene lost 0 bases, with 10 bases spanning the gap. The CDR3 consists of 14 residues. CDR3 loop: CASSHVLYQETQYF. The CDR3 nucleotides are TGCGCCAGCAGCCACGTTCTGTACCAAGAGACCCAGTACTTC.

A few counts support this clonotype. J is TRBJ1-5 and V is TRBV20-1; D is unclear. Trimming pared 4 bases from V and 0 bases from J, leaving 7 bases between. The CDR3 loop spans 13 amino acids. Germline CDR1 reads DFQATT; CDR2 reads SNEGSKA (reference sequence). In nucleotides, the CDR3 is TGCAGTGCTATAGTTTATAGCAATCAGCCCCAGCATTTT. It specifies CSAIVYSNQPQHF.

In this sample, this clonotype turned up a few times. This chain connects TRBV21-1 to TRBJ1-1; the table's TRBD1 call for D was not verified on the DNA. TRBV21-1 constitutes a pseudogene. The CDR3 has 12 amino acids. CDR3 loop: CASGHRGTEAFF. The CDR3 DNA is TGTGCCAGCGGACACAGGGGAACTGAAGCTTTCTTT.

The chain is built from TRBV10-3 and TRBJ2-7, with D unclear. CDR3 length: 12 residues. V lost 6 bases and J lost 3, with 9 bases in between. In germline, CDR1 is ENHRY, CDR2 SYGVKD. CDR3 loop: CAIRQDGYEQYF. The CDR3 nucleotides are TGTGCCATCAGGCAGGACGGCTACGAGCAGTACTTC.

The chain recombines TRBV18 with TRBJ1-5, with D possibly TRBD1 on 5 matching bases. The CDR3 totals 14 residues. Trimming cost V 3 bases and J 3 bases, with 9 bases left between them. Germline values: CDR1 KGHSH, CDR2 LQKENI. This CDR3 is CASSPDRLNQPQHF. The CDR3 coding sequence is TGTGCCAGCTCACCCGACAGACTCAATCAGCCCCAGCATTTT. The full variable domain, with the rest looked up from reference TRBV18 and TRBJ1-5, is NAGVMQNPRHLVRRRGQEARLRCSPMKGHSHVYWYRQLPEEGLKFMVYLQKENIIDESGMPKERFSAEFPKEGPSILRIQQVVRGDSAAYFCASSPDRLNQPQHFGDGTRLSIL.

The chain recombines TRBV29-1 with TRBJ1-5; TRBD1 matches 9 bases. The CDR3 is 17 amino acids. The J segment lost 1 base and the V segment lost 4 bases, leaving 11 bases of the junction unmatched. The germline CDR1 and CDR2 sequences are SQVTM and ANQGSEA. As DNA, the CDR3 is TGCAGCGTTGGTGGGTTAGGGGGGACAGGGAGCAATCAGCCCCAGCATTTT. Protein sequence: CSVGGLGGTGSNQPQHF.

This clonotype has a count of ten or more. Here the CDR3 reads CSVLDEKLFF. The CDR3 region has the DNA TGCAGCGTCCTGGACGAAAAACTGTTTTTT. The chain joins TRBV29-1 to TRBJ1-4; no clear D gene. The CDR3 runs 10 residues. The germline V and J ends were trimmed by 6 bases and 8 bases, with 7 bases remaining between them. The germline CDR1 and CDR2 sequences are SQVTM and ANQGSEA.

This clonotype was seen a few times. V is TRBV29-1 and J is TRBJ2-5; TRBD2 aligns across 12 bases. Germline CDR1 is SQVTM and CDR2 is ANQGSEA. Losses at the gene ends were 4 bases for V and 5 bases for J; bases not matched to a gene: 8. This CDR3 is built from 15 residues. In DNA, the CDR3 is TGCAGCGTTGTTACTAGCGGGAGGCCGGGGGAGACCCAGTACTTC. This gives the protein CSVVTSGRPGETQYF.